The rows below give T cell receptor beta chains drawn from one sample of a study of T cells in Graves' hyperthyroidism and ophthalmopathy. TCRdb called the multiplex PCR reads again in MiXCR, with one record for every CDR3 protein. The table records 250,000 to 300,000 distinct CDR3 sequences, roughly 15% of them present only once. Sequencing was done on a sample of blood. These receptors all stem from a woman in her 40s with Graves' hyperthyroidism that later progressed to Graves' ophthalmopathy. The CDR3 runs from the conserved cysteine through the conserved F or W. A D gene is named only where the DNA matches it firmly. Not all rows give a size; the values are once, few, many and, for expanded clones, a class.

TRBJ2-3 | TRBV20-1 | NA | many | CSAPGRADTQYF | TGCAGTGCTCCGGGACGGGCCGATACGCAGTATTTT
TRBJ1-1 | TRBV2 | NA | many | CASGSALNTEAFF | TGTGCCAGCGGCAGCGCCCTGAACACTGAAGCTTTCTTT
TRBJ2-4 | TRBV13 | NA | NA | CASSLAGVAIQYF | TGTGCCAGCAGCTTAGCGGGAGTGGCGATTCAGTACTTC
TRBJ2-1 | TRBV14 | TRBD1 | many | CASSQKAGTGLNEQFF | TGTGCCAGCAGCCAAAAGGCGGGGACAGGTCTCAATGAGCAGTTCTTC
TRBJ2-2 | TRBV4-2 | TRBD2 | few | CASSQEGAASGGTGELFF | TGTGCCAGCAGCCAAGAAGGGGCAGCTAGCGGCGGAACCGGGGAGCTGTTTTTT
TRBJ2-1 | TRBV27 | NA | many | CASSRTSSYNEQFF | TGTGCCAGCAGTCGGACTTCCTCCTACAATGAGCAGTTCTTC
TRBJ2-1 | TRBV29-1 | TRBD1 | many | CSGWDRGNNEQFF | TGCAGCGGATGGGACAGGGGCAACAATGAGCAGTTCTTC
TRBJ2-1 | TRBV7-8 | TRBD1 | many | CASSASTGGPYNEQFF | TGTGCCAGCAGCGCATCGACAGGGGGCCCCTACAATGAGCAGTTCTTC
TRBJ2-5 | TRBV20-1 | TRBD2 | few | CSARARGASGRPETQYF | TGCAGTGCTAGAGCCCGGGGTGCTAGCGGGAGGCCAGAGACCCAGTACTTC
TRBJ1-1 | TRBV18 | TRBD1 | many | CASSPLGTGVGGAEAFF | TGTGCCAGCTCACCACTCGGGACAGGGGTCGGTGGAGCTGAAGCTTTCTTT
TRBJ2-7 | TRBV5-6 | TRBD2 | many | CASSLLERENEQYF | TGTGCCAGCAGCCTCCTCGAGCGGGAGAACGAGCAGTACTTC
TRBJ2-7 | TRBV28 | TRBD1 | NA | CASSSKTGTGSYEQYF | TGTGCCAGCAGTTCTAAAACTGGGACAGGTTCCTACGAGCAGTACTTC
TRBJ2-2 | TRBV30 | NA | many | CAWSGVGNTGELFF | TGTGCCTGGAGTGGAGTCGGCAACACCGGGGAGCTGTTTTTT